The 21 T cell receptor beta chains presented below share a single source sample, sequenced in a study of CD8 T cells in Susac syndrome. Roughly 0.45 to 1 ug RNA was reverse transcribed with random hexamers. TCRdb fed the immunoSEQ multiplex PCR reads into MiXCR, producing one record per CDR3 protein. The table lists about 210,000 distinct CDR3 sequences, around 96% of them singletons, with roughly 0.1% in the top ten. The material sequenced was CD4+ T cells from PBMCs. The source is a human donor with multiple sclerosis.

This chain links TRBV3-1 with TRBJ2-3; 8 nucleotides agree with TRBD2. The CDR3 sequence is 13 residues long. Germline trimming cut 3 bases from V and 6 bases from J; bases unmatched to any gene: 2. Germline CDR1 LGHDT, CDR2 YNNKEL (reference sequence). The CDR3 loop is CASSQRGADTQYF. The CDR3 DNA reads TGTGCCAGCAGCCAGCGGGGGGCCGATACGCAGTATTTT.

The chain is built from TRBV3-1 and TRBJ1-6, with 9 bases that match TRBD1. The germline CDR1 and CDR2 sequences are LGHDT and YNNKEL (reference sequence). The CDR3 extends over 17 amino acids. Losses at the gene ends were 3 bases for V and 7 bases for J; bases not matched to a gene: 10. CDR3: CASSHTGQGKGNSPLHF. DNA for the CDR3: TGTGCCAGCAGCCATACTGGACAGGGGAAGGGGAATTCACCCCTCCACTTT.

The J gene is TRBJ2-3, the V gene TRBV12-3 or TRBV12-4; D remains ambiguous. This CDR3 spans 13 amino acids. Trimming shortened V by 5 bases and J by 7 bases, and 13 bases separated the two germline ends. DNA for the CDR3: TGTGCCAGCAGTCCCAGTTTTCGGCATACGCAGTATTTT. This gives the protein CASSPSFRHTQYF.

The chain carries TRBV2 and TRBJ2-3; D gene ambiguous. The ends were cut back, 2 bases at V and 4 bases at J, with 13 bases in the middle. CDR3 size: 15 residues. The germline V gene has CDR1 SNHLY and CDR2 FYNNEI. The CDR3 region is CASSEFAGGADTQYF. The CDR3 DNA follows: TGTGCCAGCAGTGAATTTGCTGGTGGTGCAGATACGCAGTATTTT.

V and J are TRBV29-1 and TRBJ1-1, with 8 bases fitting TRBD1. Germline CDR1 reads SQVTM; CDR2 reads ANQGSEA. The length of the CDR3 is 15 residues. V dropped 0 bases and J dropped 1; count of bases not matched to a gene: 4. The CDR3 sequence: CSVEDLTGGNTEAFF. CDR3 nucleotide sequence: TGCAGCGTTGAAGATCTAACAGGGGGGAACACTGAAGCTTTCTTT.

The rearrangement uses TRBV28 and TRBJ2-3; tentative D call: TRBD2 (5 bases). CDR3 size: 15 residues. Trimming stripped 3 bases from V and 1 base from J, with 11 bases between. Germline V lookup: CDR1 MDHEN, CDR2 SYDVKM. The CDR3 DNA is TGTGCCAGCAGTTTCGGAGGAGTTGGCACAGATACGCAGTATTTT. It specifies CASSFGGVGTDTQYF.

This sequence joins TRBV5-1 and TRBJ2-5; D perhaps matches TRBD1 (6 bases). The CDR3 consists of 15 residues. Trimming took off 0 bases at V and 5 bases at J, with 14 bases between the two ends. CDR1 and CDR2 (germline): SGHRS, YFSETQ. CDR3 sequence reads: CASSLESGALETQYF. In DNA, the CDR3 is TGCGCCAGCAGCTTGGAGTCAGGGGCTTTGGAGACCCAGTACTTC.

The chain combines TRBV7-2 with TRBJ2-3; D remains unclear. The length of the CDR3 is 15 residues. V was shortened by 1 base and J by 2 bases, with 10 bases between the two germline ends. Per the germline V gene, CDR1 is SGHTA and CDR2 is FQGNSA. The CDR3 DNA is TGTGCCAGCAGCTTAGACGGGTCAGCCACAGATACGCAGTATTTT. Translation gives CASSLDGSATDTQYF.

The chain couples TRBV20-1 to TRBJ2-7; D remains ambiguous. The CDR3 loop spans 11 amino acids. In germline, CDR1 is DFQATT, CDR2 SNEGSKA (reference sequence). The V and J ends lost 5 bases and 5 bases respectively, with 10 bases between them. The CDR3 spells CSAGTANEQYF. CDR3 nucleotide sequence: TGCAGTGCTGGAACAGCTAACGAGCAGTACTTC.

The chain combines TRBV20-1 with TRBJ2-7; maybe TRBD1 (6 bases). CDR1 and CDR2 (germline): DFQATT, SNEGSKA (reference sequence). The CDR3 consists of 15 residues. The V gene lost 5 bases and the J gene lost 1 base, with 18 bases spanning the gap. DNA for the CDR3: TGCAGTGCTCGTGAACCGGGACAAGTATCCTACGAGCAGTACTTC. Translated, it gives CSAREPGQVSYEQYF.

The chain recombines TRBV20-1 with TRBJ2-1; D is uncertain. The V end was cut by 7 bases, the J end by 0 bases, with 13 bases between. There are 14 residues in the CDR3. Looked up from germline, CDR1 is DFQATT and CDR2 is SNEGSKA (reference sequence). CDR3 DNA: TGCAGTGAAGCTCGGTGGGGCTCCTACAATGAGCAGTTCTTC. Protein sequence: CSEARWGSYNEQFF.

J is TRBJ2-1 and V is TRBV7-9; TRBD2 might be the D (5 bases). Germline CDR1 reads SEHNR; CDR2 reads FQNEAQ (reference sequence). CDR3 length: 14 amino acids. V dropped 2 bases and J dropped 4 bases, with 9 bases sitting between them. The CDR3 protein is CASSLPRDYNEQFF. Written as DNA, the CDR3 is TGTGCCAGCAGCTTACCCCGGGATTACAATGAGCAGTTCTTC.

The gene calls are TRBV19 and TRBJ2-5, with D possibly TRBD2 on 5 matching bases. CDR3 size: 14 residues. Trimming cost V 3 bases and J 2 bases, with 10 bases left between them. Germline V gene sequence: CDR1 LNHDA, CDR2 SQIVND (reference sequence). Here the CDR3 DNA reads TGTGCCAGTAGTATGTTCGGGGAACAAGAGACCCAGTACTTC. As protein: CASSMFGEQETQYF.

This chain uses TRBV29-1 with TRBJ2-1; 11 bases match TRBD1. CDR1 and CDR2 from the germline V gene are SQVTM and ANQGSEA. V dropped 6 bases and J dropped 7; count of bases not matched to a gene: 2. The CDR3 is 12 residues long. The CDR3 DNA reads as TGCAGCGTGGGGACAGGGGGGAATGAGCAGTTCTTC. Protein sequence: CSVGTGGNEQFF.

The rearrangement joins TRBV29-1 to TRBJ1-5; 10 bases are shared with TRBD1. CDR1 SQVTM and CDR2 ANQGSEA come from the germline V gene. There are 14 residues in the CDR3. The V gene end was trimmed by 7 bases and the J gene end by 3 bases; junction bases not matched to a gene: 6. The chain's CDR3 is CSAGQGGYNQPQHF. The DNA of the CDR3 is TGCAGCGCAGGACAGGGGGGATACAATCAGCCCCAGCATTTT. The full variable domain, rest sourced from reference TRBV29-1 and TRBJ1-5, is SAVISQKPSRDICQRGTSLTIQCQVDSQVTMMFWYRQQPGQSLTLIATANQGSEATYESGFVIDKFPISRPNLTFSTLTVSNMSPEDSSIYLCSAGQGGYNQPQHFGDGTRLSIL.

This chain uses TRBV5-1 with TRBJ2-1; 8 bases agree with TRBD1. The CDR3 sequence is 14 residues long. V trimming: 4 bases; J trimming: 5 bases; junction bases outside the gene matches: 5. Germline assignment: CDR1 SGHRS and CDR2 YFSETQ. CDR3 in amino acids: CASSLGTGDNEQFF. The CDR3 region has the DNA TGCGCCAGCAGCCTCGGGACAGGAGACAATGAGCAGTTCTTC.

This rearrangement joins TRBV5-1 to TRBJ2-1; TRBD2 matches 12 bases. Germline V gene sequence: CDR1 SGHRS, CDR2 YFSETQ. The CDR3 is 15 residues long. The J segment lost 7 bases and the V segment lost 6 bases, leaving 8 bases of the junction unmatched. The CDR3 DNA sequence: TGCGCCAGCAACCCTCTAGCGGGAGGGCCGAATGAGCAGTTCTTC. Its protein is CASNPLAGGPNEQFF.

V is TRBV4-1 and J is TRBJ2-1, with 7 bases lining up with TRBD1. Germline V gene sequence: CDR1 MGHRA, CDR2 YSYEKL. V was clipped by 1 base and J by 10 bases; unmatched bases: 7. The CDR3 extends over 14 amino acids. CDR3 in DNA: TGCGCCAGCAGCCAAGCCGGGACAGCCTACGAGCAGTTCTTC. Encoded protein: CASSQAGTAYEQFF.

The chain combines TRBV5-4 with TRBJ2-7; 7 nucleotides agree with TRBD2. Trimming at V came to 5 bases and at J to 3 bases, leaving 8 bases not matched to a gene. There are 14 residues in the CDR3. Germline lookup yields CDR1 SGHNT and CDR2 YYREEE (reference sequence). CDR3 DNA sequence: TGTGCCAGCAGTGGAGCGGGAATGGGCTACGAGCAGTACTTC. Residues: CASSGAGMGYEQYF. Variable domain in full (rest from reference TRBV5-4 and TRBJ2-7): ETGVTQSPTHLIKTRGQQVTLRCSSQSGHNTVSWYQQALGQGPQFIFQYYREEENGRGNFPPRFSGLQFPNYSSELNVNALELDDSALYLCASSGAGMGYEQYFGPGTRLTVT.

The genes are TRBV11-2 and TRBJ2-3; 8 nucleotides agree with TRBD1. Looked up from germline, CDR1 is SGHAT and CDR2 is FQNNGV. Trimming took 5 bases from V and 2 from J; bases not matched to a gene: 9. This CDR3 is 16 amino acids long. CDR3 loop: CASSPRRTGTTDTQYF. Written as DNA, the CDR3 is TGTGCCAGCAGCCCGCGAAGGACAGGGACCACAGATACGCAGTATTTT.

The gene calls are TRBV28 and TRBJ2-7; 10 nucleotides align to TRBD1. Unmatched junction bases numbered 10, after V lost 5 bases and J lost 3 bases. The V gene's germline CDR1 is MDHEN and CDR2 SYDVKM. The CDR3 runs 16 residues. DNA of the CDR3: TGTGCCAGCAGTCCCTCGGGGGACAGGGGAGTCTACGAGCAGTACTTC. Its translation: CASSPSGDRGVYEQYF.